This TCR beta chain emerged from a study of beta chain features in type 1 diabetes. The germline V gene encodes CDR1 GTSNPN and CDR2 SVGIG (reference sequence). Trimming pared 3 bases from V and 3 bases from J, leaving 11 bases between. The CDR3 has 13 amino acids. The authors reverse transcribed all of the isolated RNA, so sequencing captured expressed TCRB transcripts. Clones were sequenced by immunoSEQ multiplex PCR, and TCRdb holds only the in-frame ones, with some missing. The table shows under 400,000 clones, with around 19% occurring only once. Sequences were obtained from naive CD4+ T cells from blood. The clonotype was recovered from a woman between 18 and 30 years old in good health. The V gene is TRBV30, the J gene TRBJ1-2, with D uncertain. CDR3 region: CAWRRLGDYGYTF. The CDR3 bases are TGTGCCTGGAGACGGTTGGGCGACTATGGCTACACCTTC.